This TCR beta chain came from a study of cytomegalovirus exposure and HLA in healthy donors (dated by TCRdb to about 2017). Regarding the research as a whole: An earlier analysis of some 500 of the donors reported about 290 Gb of sequence data and some 120 million unique TCR beta sequences from 190 million or so T cells. About 330 gigabases of sequencing data and around 80 million unique TCR sequences made up an early release that covered under 750 HLA-typed donors. Of the 398 genotyped donors, approximately 82% fell in the genetic ancestry cluster associated with self-reported Caucasian donors. The study aimed to test whether cataloging public T cell receptors could reveal signatures of past pathogen exposure. Using immunosequencing, the study profiled T cell repertoires from some 670 subjects and related those repertoires to cytomegalovirus serostatus. Along with the approximately 620-subject first cohort, a separate validation cohort of 120 different subjects was used. High-throughput TCR immunosequencing, statistical association of individual TCRs with disease status, and machine learning were combined to predict cytomegalovirus infection status. A later analysis re-examined previously published TCR beta repertoires from 610 or so donors and added high-resolution HLA genotyping to investigate patterns of TCR occurrence. The later analysis used no new phenotypic data to find candidate immune exposures, relying instead on TCR beta sequences and their occurrence across donors. An earlier analysis of several hundred of the donors used high-throughput TCR beta sequencing to judge whether each TCR beta V gene segment behaved as functional or pseudogenic. Donor age, sex, ethnicity and CMV serostatus were compiled alongside the repertoire data. In a later genetic analysis, genome-wide SNP genotypes for about three fifths of the roughly 670 donors were used, and that subset was treated as a discovery cohort. All discovery cohort repertoires had been generated on a single sequencing platform. HLA typing included class I and class II loci at four-digit resolution. Typing coverage varied by locus: roughly 629-630 donors for A, B, C, DRB1 and DQB1; more than 500 for DQA1; around 570 for DPA1; roughly 450 for DPB1. Because of strong linkage in the cohort, five DR-DQ haplotypes were treated as single units for association and clustering. Among roughly 400 genotyped donors of the cohort, an average of approximately 240,000 unique TCR beta nucleotide sequences were sequenced per donor, about a sixth of them non-productive.

Including the terminal cysteine and phenylalanine, the CDR3 comprises 14 residues. Just the 42-base CDR3 DNA is kept, in frame starting at base 1. In the germline V gene, CDR1 corresponds to SGHRS and CDR2 to YFSETQ. V is clipped by 4 bases and J by 5 bases, and the sequence between their germline boundaries is 15 bases long. Libraries were constructed by the immunoSEQ multiplex PCR assay. The multiplex PCR relied on a mix of 60 forward primers for TCR Vbeta segments and 13 reverse primers for TCR Jbeta segments. The CDR3 region of rearranged TCR beta genes was amplified from genomic DNA with a multiplex PCR assay. On the Illumina HiSeq System, the amplified TCR beta libraries were sequenced as 87-base-pair reads. The paper's processing steps were these. A later analysis tallied 75 million to 95 million unique TCR beta chains across the 550 to 850 repertoires, and approximately 11 million of those chains were shared by two or more donors. A nearest-neighbor algorithm error-corrected the raw reads and collapsed the reads into unique sequences, merging closely related sequences to remove PCR and sequencing errors. V, D and J gene segments were assigned by aligning CDR3 sequences to IMGT reference sequences. For a sequence to be retained, a match of at least six nucleotides was required to both a V gene segment and a J gene segment. Rearrangements were classified as productive when the CDR3 lacked stop codons and remained in frame with V and J, and all other rearrangements were classified as non-productive. Following IMGT convention, CDR3 was defined as the stretch from the second conserved V-encoded cysteine to the conserved J-encoded phenylalanine. Sequences without an unambiguous match to a single V gene segment were excluded from the earlier analysis of about 600 of the donors. An earlier analysis of 500 to 700 of the donors classified V segments as functional when productive rearrangements were above 56.7% and as segregating when the standard deviation between donors was above 5%. A statistical classification framework was built to diagnose cytomegalovirus status from the catalog of TCR beta chain sequences. In a later analysis, V and J genes were assigned by comparing TCR nucleotide sequences against IMGT/GENE-DB human TR gene sequences. In a later analysis, CDR3 sequences and most-parsimonious VDJ recombination scenarios were assigned using the TCRdist pipeline. In a later analysis, each TCR beta chain was defined by its CDR3 amino acid sequence together with its V-gene family, and reads without a unique V-gene family were excluded. A later analysis removed 592 highly shared, low-generation-probability nucleotide sequences to deal with suspected cross-contamination and a sequencing artifact. In a later analysis, a clonal expansion index for each public chain was calculated from normalized within-repertoire ranks of inferred template counts. A later analysis computed generation probabilities with a VDJ recombination model fitted to out-of-frame rearrangements, and checked the results against IGoR. Hypergeometric tests were used in a later analysis to score TCR-TCR, TCR-HLA and TCR-CMV co-occurrence, with a repertoire-size bias correction applied to the TCR pairs. To estimate false discovery rates, a later analysis permuted the HLA or CMV assignments 20 times. In a later analysis, co-occurring TCRs were grouped using DBSCAN, and TCRdist sequence similarity was added for clustering within HLA-allele-positive subsets. Repertoires with fewer than 30,000 or more than 120,000 public chains were left out of co-occurrence clustering, as were a few repertoires with anomalous nucleotide sharing. In TCRdb, the immuneACCESS table is reduced to in-frame sequences with V and J assigned. These tables do not hold every clone; where another copy was compared, an unresolved V gene accounts for under half, and the others remain unexplained. V and J calls and clone size follow that table, whereas D and trimming were derived from the DNA. The sample has under 200,000 clones on record, over 75% of them singletons. The top ten constitute more than 0.5% of the sample.

As concerns this clone: The antigen it recognizes is unknown. No base-level quality is on record; no much larger clone is a single base apart.

The cohort consisted of 666 healthy bone marrow donors. At the time of sampling, every cohort member was nominally healthy, though immune exposures that went unrecorded were likely present. The donor was CMV seronegative and was included in the group of approximately 350 seronegative cohort members. Every donor gave a peripheral blood sample, and the peripheral blood mononuclear cells from that sample were used for TCR beta sequencing. The Qiagen DNeasy Blood Extraction Kit was used to extract genomic DNA from the blood cell samples. The study at large found these results: According to a later analysis, TCR association rates differed among HLA loci, with DRB1 alleles showing the most associated TCRs and HLA-C alleles showing the fewest. A later analysis reported that several top co-occurrence clusters appeared linked to parvovirus B19, influenza, CMV and Epstein-Barr virus. Compared with the approximately 710-donor mean, donors in an Asian-associated ancestry cluster had fewer N-insertions in productive TCRs, according to a later genetic analysis. Roughly 15 rarely observed V segments, including chromosome 9 orphons, were excluded from the earlier analysis of several hundred of the donors because counts were too low. A later analysis found that HLA-associated TCR beta chains were more clonally expanded and had lower generation probabilities than equally common non-associated chains. In the study, 150 to 200 TCR beta chains were listed as associated with cytomegalovirus. The authors suggested that the approach could potentially be extended to other disease states and immunological phenotypes. Immune exposure information for the cohort was limited to CMV serostatus. Linkage disequilibrium might explain the correlated functional status among segregating V segments, but an unknown experimental factor could not be excluded. A cluster of highly shared sequence variants was judged likely to represent a technical artifact of the sequencing pipeline. Because the 87-base-pair reads could not distinguish some IMGT-functional V segments, including TRBV6-2 and TRBV6-3, those segments were excluded. V-gene and J-gene trimming of TCR beta chains was associated with a missense DCLRE1C variant in a later genetic analysis, and the association was replicated in an independent cohort. An earlier analysis of 450 to 750 of the donors showed that most TCR beta V segments appeared in productive rearrangements either about 87% or about 30% of the time, which broadly matched IMGT annotations. A further reported finding was that TCR beta sequences accurately predicted the HLA-A and HLA-B alleles for most subjects in the first cohort. Most TCR sequences were observed very rarely across donors, whereas some public TCRs were present in many individuals. In a later analysis, around 17,000 TCR beta sequences were associated with specific HLA alleles at a false discovery rate of 0.05. Only TCR beta chains were sequenced in this cohort, and the absence of alpha or paired-chain data limited detectable features. Because HLA typing was unavailable for some donors at each locus, only the typed subset was used in association tests. Strong co-occurrence of HLA alleles, especially DR and DQ, made assigning TCR associations to individual alleles difficult. The classifier was reported to diagnose cytomegalovirus status with high specificity and sensitivity in both the original cohort and the validation cohort. A later analysis found that most CMV-associated TCR beta chains appeared HLA-restricted, with HLA associations seemingly driven largely by CMV exposure. Three of the identified cytomegalovirus-associated TCR beta chains were confirmed in vitro to be specific for cytomegalovirus antigens. Presence/absence analyses assumed roughly uniform sequencing depth across donors, an assumption that may not hold.

This clonotype originated in a woman aged 45-60 years in good health and CMV-seronegative. The sequence is built from TRBV5-1 and TRBJ1-1; a tentative D match to TRBD1 spans 6 bases. The specimen was PBMCs. At the DNA level, the sequence is TGCGCCAGCAGCCAGGGGTTTGGGGTTACTGAAGCTTTCTTT. The encoded protein is CASSQGFGVTEAFF.